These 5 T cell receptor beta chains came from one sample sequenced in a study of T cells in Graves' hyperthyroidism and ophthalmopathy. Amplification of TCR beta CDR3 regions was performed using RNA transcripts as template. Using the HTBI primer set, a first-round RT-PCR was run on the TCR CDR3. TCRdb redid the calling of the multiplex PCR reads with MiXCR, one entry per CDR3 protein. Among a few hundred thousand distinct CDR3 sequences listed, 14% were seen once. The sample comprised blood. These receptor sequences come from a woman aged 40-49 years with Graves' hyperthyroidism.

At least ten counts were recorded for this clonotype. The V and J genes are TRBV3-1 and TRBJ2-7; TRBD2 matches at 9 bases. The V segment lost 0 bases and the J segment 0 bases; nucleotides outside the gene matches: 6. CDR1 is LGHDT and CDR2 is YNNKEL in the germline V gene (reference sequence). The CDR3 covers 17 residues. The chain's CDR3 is CASSQEHPSGASYEQYF. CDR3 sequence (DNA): TGTGCCAGCAGCCAAGAGCACCCTAGCGGGGCCTCCTACGAGCAGTACTTC.

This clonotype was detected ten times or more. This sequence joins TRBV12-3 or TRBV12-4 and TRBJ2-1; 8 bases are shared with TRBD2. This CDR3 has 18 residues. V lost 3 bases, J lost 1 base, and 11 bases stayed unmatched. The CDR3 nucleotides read TGTGCCAGCAGTTTGGCCGCCCCGGGAGGGGGATCCTACAATGAGCAGTTCTTC. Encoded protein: CASSLAAPGGGSYNEQFF.

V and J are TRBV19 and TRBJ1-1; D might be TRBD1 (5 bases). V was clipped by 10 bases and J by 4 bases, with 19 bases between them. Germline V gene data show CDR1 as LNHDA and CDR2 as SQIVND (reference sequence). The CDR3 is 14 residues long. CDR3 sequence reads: CATAPGLGTTEAFF. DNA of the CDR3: TGTGCCACTGCCCCGGGCCTTGGGACCACTGAAGCTTTCTTT.

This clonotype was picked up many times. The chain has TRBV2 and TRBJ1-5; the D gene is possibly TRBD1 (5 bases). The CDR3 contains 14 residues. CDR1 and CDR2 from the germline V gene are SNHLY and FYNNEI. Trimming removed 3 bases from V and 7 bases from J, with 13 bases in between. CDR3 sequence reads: CASSDGGGGQPQHF. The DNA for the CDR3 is TGTGCCAGCAGTGATGGGGGAGGTGGCCAGCCCCAGCATTTT.

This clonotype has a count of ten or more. The CDR3 DNA follows: TGTGCCAGCAGCCAAGCAGCGGGAGTCGGCGAGACCCAGTACTTC. Its translation is CASSQAAGVGETQYF. The V gene is TRBV3-1, the J gene TRBJ2-5; 8 positions agree with TRBD2. V lost 1 base to trimming and J lost 5 bases; unmatched junction nucleotides: 6. There are 15 residues in the CDR3. Germline V gives CDR1 LGHDT, CDR2 YNNKEL (reference sequence).